This T cell receptor beta chain was identified in a study of blood T cell repertoires in COVID-19. The CDR3 extends over 18 amino acids. Germline assignment: CDR1 SGHRS and CDR2 YFSETQ. Trimming left V 0 bases short and J 0 bases short, with 19 bases between. Produced via immunoSEQ multiplex PCR; TCRdb's table is partial and in-frame only. The sample holds 43,000 or so clones; over 90% are singletons and the top ten take 5% to 7%. J is TRBJ2-7 and V is TRBV5-1; maybe TRBD1 (5 bases). The specimen sequenced was peripheral blood. The source is a human donor in a cohort sampled during active COVID-19. The DNA for the CDR3 is TGCGCCAGCAGCTTGGCCTCGCCCTGGACACCGAGCTCCTACGAGCAGTACTTC. It codes for CASSLASPWTPSSYEQYF.